Reported below is one TCR beta chain. Described time point: blood at routine non-recurrence follow-up after resection. This entry comes from a study of spatial heterogeneity in lung cancer. TCRdb independently ran MiXCR on the 5' RACE reads; one entry per CDR3 protein. The data show around 100,000 distinct CDR3 sequences, with 10% to 14% seen just once and more than 20% held by the top ten. V shed 5 bases and J shed 9 bases, with 17 bases lying between them. Germline CDR1 is SEHNR and CDR2 is FQNEAQ (reference sequence). The CDR3 runs to 15 residues. Sequenced material: PBMCs, taken at follow-up. The rearrangement uses TRBV7-9 and TRBJ1-6; D might be TRBD1 (6 bases). This clonotype originated in a female donor with early-stage non-small cell lung cancer. The CDR3 sequence is CASSRRDIGVSPLHF. The CDR3, as DNA: TGTGCCAGCAGCCGCCGGGACATCGGAGTTTCACCCCTCCACTTT.